This T cell receptor (beta chain) emerged from a study of cytomegalovirus exposure and HLA in healthy donors. Looking at the study overall: Later analysis reported that the approximately 110 validation repertoires shared the platform of the roughly 680 first-cohort repertoires. Study-level results: Specific recognition of CMV antigens was confirmed in vitro for a few chains (all CMV-associated). The tendency of first-cohort TCR clusters to co-occur in the 120 or so validation repertoires was the finding of a later analysis. TCR beta chains numbering some 150 were designated cytomegalovirus-associated.

As regards this clone: Its antigen is still unknown.

CDR1 and CDR2 (germline): MNHNY, SVGAGI (reference sequence). The CDR3 is 12 residues long. V gave up 2 bases and J gave up 6 bases, with 8 bases separating them. Measured with immunoSEQ multiplex PCR; TCRdb has only the in-frame clones, and not every one. This table has about 250,000 clones, approximately 87% appearing once. The V gene is TRBV6-6, the J gene TRBJ2-7; the D is unclear. This TCR derives from a man aged 18-30 years in good health and CMV-seronegative. Sequenced material: PBMCs. Here the CDR3 reads CASSYGASEQYF. The CDR3 DNA reads as TGTGCCAGCAGTTACGGTGCTAGCGAGCAGTACTTC.